The 23 T cell receptor beta chains listed next were all sequenced from one sample in a study of a mutant IDH1 vaccine in newly diagnosed glioma. Time point denoted: baseline, week 1 (first vaccination visit). Treatment noted: pre-vaccination baseline after standard-of-care therapy. Using immunoSEQ multiplex PCR, the repertoire was profiled, and TCRdb retains in-frame clones only, with some absent. Of nearly 70,000 clones in the sample, around 74% were seen once. The sequencing used PBMCs, collected from a glioma patient treated with radiotherapy, temozolomide or both. These receptors were obtained from a man aged 50-60 years with glioma.

The chain is built from TRBV4-2 and TRBJ2-3, with 7 bases lining up with TRBD1. The V and J ends lost 0 bases and 12 bases, in that order; junction bases with no gene match: 12. The V gene's germline CDR1 is LGHNA and CDR2 YNFKEQ. The CDR3 consists of 15 residues. CDR3 DNA sequence: TGTGCCAGCAGCCAAGATAAGACAGGGCCCAGCTTTCAGTATTTT. Amino acids: CASSQDKTGPSFQYF.

This chain joins TRBV4-2 and TRBJ1-1, with 7 bases aligning to TRBD1. The ends lost 4 bases at V and 5 bases at J; junction bases unmatched: 7. The CDR3 length is 14 residues. CDR1 LGHNA and CDR2 YNFKEQ come from the germline V gene. The CDR3 DNA reads TGTGCCAGCAGCCCCAACAGGGGTTGGACTGAAGCTTTCTTT. Translation: CASSPNRGWTEAFF.

The J gene is TRBJ2-2, the V gene TRBV4-1; D remains unclear. The CDR3 length is 15 residues. V lost 1 base to trimming and J lost 7 bases, with 13 bases between them. Germline-derived CDR1 and CDR2 are MGHRA and YSYEKL. The CDR3 bases are TGCGCCAGCAGCCAAGGACGGCTTCTGGACGGGGAGCTGTTTTTT. As protein: CASSQGRLLDGELFF.

This clone appeared once. This chain uses TRBV18 with TRBJ1-5; 8 bases match TRBD1. The junction had 6 bases not matched to a gene; V was cut back by 4 bases and J by 7 bases. Germline V gene data show CDR1 as KGHSH and CDR2 as LQKENI. The CDR3 extends over 14 amino acids. CDR3 sequence: CASSRDRGTQPQHF. CDR3 in DNA: TGTGCCAGCTCACGTGACAGGGGAACGCAGCCCCAGCATTTT. Full variable domain (rest looked up from reference TRBV18 and TRBJ1-5): NAGVMQNPRHLVRRRGQEARLRCSPMKGHSHVYWYRQLPEEGLKFMVYLQKENIIDESGMPKERFSAEFPKEGPSILRIQQVVRGDSAAYFCASSRDRGTQPQHFGDGTRLSIL.

The rearrangement uses TRBV9 and TRBJ2-4, with a tentative D call TRBD1 (6 bases). Trimming took 0 bases from V and 6 from J, leaving 19 bases between them. This CDR3 spans 17 amino acids. Germline-derived CDR1 and CDR2 are SGDLS and YYNGEE. The CDR3 DNA reads as TGTGCCAGCAGCGTAGGCGATGACAGGTTAAGGGGAAACATTCAGTACTTC. Amino acid sequence: CASSVGDDRLRGNIQYF.

This clone has just a few counts. The chain uses TRBV6-6 and TRBJ2-2; no reliable D call. The CDR3 contains 16 residues. Germline V gives CDR1 MNHNY, CDR2 SVGAGI (reference sequence). V lost 3 bases to trimming and J lost 4 bases, with 15 bases between them. CDR3 sequence (DNA): TGTGCCAGCAGTTATTCGAGTGGGGTGGGCACCGGGGAGCTGTTTTTT. This gives the protein CASSYSSGVGTGELFF.

This clone was seen only a few times. The chain has TRBV2 and TRBJ1-1, with TRBD1 identical over 11 bases. CDR3 length equals 14 residues. The J segment lost 6 bases and the V segment lost 7 bases, leaving 7 bases of the junction unmatched. Germline V gives CDR1 SNHLY, CDR2 FYNNEI. The CDR3 sequence: CASITGQGASEAFF. In DNA form, the CDR3 reads TGTGCCAGCATCACCGGACAGGGGGCCTCTGAAGCTTTCTTT.

This chain joins TRBV15 and TRBJ1-5; possibly TRBD1 for D (5 bases). Germline values: CDR1 LNHNV, CDR2 YYDKDF (reference sequence). V was cut by 0 bases and J by 6 bases, with 12 bases left in between. The CDR3 is 15 residues long. CDR3: CATSRDPGGGQPQHF. The CDR3 DNA follows: TGTGCCACCAGCAGAGACCCGGGGGGAGGTCAGCCCCAGCATTTT. The whole variable domain, filled in from reference TRBV15 and TRBJ1-5, reads DAMVIQNPRYQVTQFGKPVTLSCSQTLNHNVMYWYQQKSSQAPKLLFHYYDKDFNNEADTPDNFQSRRPNTSFCFLDIRSPGLGDTAMYLCATSRDPGGGQPQHFGDGTRLSIL.

The V and J genes are TRBV4-1 and TRBJ2-1; possibly TRBD2 for D (7 bases). CDR1 and CDR2 (germline): MGHRA, YSYEKL. V was pared by 6 bases and J by 2 bases, with 26 bases between. CDR3 length: 19 amino acids. Here the CDR3 DNA reads TGCGCCAGCAGGTACAGGGAGGGCGGCAGGGAGGGCGCCTACAATGAGCAGTTCTTC. As protein: CASRYREGGREGAYNEQFF.

This clone was seen a handful of times. This rearrangement joins TRBV6-5 to TRBJ1-5; D is uncertain. Germline CDR1 MNHEY, CDR2 SVGAGI. CDR3 length: 13 residues. Trimming stripped 0 bases from V and 6 bases from J, with 6 bases between. CDR3 loop: CASSYSTGQPQHF. The CDR3 DNA reads TGTGCCAGCAGTTACTCGACCGGTCAGCCCCAGCATTTT.

The sample holds one count of this clone. This chain uses TRBV2 with TRBJ1-5; D unclear. Germline V gene sequence: CDR1 SNHLY, CDR2 FYNNEI. Trimming took 0 bases from V and 10 from J, leaving 16 bases between them. The CDR3 contains 15 residues. DNA of the CDR3: TGTGCCAGCAGTGAAGCGGTGGGAAGGCACGGTCCCCAGCATTTT. Protein: CASSEAVGRHGPQHF.

In nucleotides, the CDR3 is TGTGCCAGCAGTGAAGGACAGGGCGGCTATGGCTACACCTTC. As protein: CASSEGQGGYGYTF. The chain couples TRBV6-1 to TRBJ1-2, with 7 bases matching TRBD1. The CDR3 spans 14 residues. V lost 1 base and J lost 4; bases outside the gene matches: 3. Per germline, CDR1 MNHNS and CDR2 SASEGT.

CDR3 residues: CASRRTSGEQYF. In DNA form, the CDR3 reads TGTGCCAGCAGGAGGACTAGCGGGGAGCAGTACTTC. The V call is TRBV6-5, the J call TRBJ2-5, with TRBD2 matching 12 bases. The CDR3 is 12 amino acids. CDR1 and CDR2 from the germline V gene are MNHEY and SVGAGI. The V gene end was trimmed by 6 bases and the J gene end by 11 bases; junction bases not matched to a gene: 4.

The chain couples TRBV12-5 to TRBJ2-3; 10 bases fit TRBD2. CDR1 LGHNT and CDR2 FRNRAP come from the germline V gene. This CDR3 contains 15 residues. V trimming: 4 bases; J trimming: 6 bases; junction bases outside the gene matches: 7. Written as DNA, the CDR3 is TGTGCTAGTGGTTCTGGGACTAGCGTAGGGGATACGCAGTATTTT. Its translation is CASGSGTSVGDTQYF.

The CDR3 DNA follows: TGTGCCAGCTCGGAGGGAAATCAGCCCCAGCATTTT. It is translated as CASSEGNQPQHF. The gene calls are TRBV18 and TRBJ1-5, with D unclear. CDR3 length: 12 amino acids. V was clipped by 6 bases and J by 4 bases, with 7 bases between them. Looked up from germline, CDR1 is KGHSH and CDR2 is LQKENI.

J is TRBJ1-4 and V is TRBV6-1; D perhaps matches TRBD1 (6 bases). The germline gives CDR1 MNHNS, CDR2 SASEGT. This CDR3 has 15 residues. V shed 1 base and J shed 5 bases, with 11 bases lying between them. The DNA of the CDR3 is TGTGCCAGCAGTGAAGTATACAGGGACAATGAAAAACTGTTTTTT. Protein sequence: CASSEVYRDNEKLFF.

This clone has a handful of counts. In nucleotides, the CDR3 is TGTGCCAGTCACTTTCGGGGGGCTGGCAATCAGCCCCAGCATTTT. Translated, it gives CASHFRGAGNQPQHF. The chain recombines TRBV19 with TRBJ1-5, with a possible D match to TRBD1 (6 bases). The germline V gene encodes CDR1 LNHDA and CDR2 SQIVND (reference sequence). The CDR3 is 15 residues long. The ends were cut back, 8 bases at V and 2 bases at J, with 16 bases in the middle.

In its sample, this clone was seen once. V is TRBV29-1 and J is TRBJ2-5, with 12 bases lining up with TRBD2. This CDR3 region has 13 residues. After removal of 7 bases from V and 5 bases from J, the junction contained 5 bases not matched to a gene. CDR1 and CDR2 (germline): SQVTM, ANQGSEA. CDR3 sequence (DNA): TGCAGCGGCCGGACTAGCGGGGTTGAGACCCAGTACTTC. It yields the protein CSGRTSGVETQYF. The variable domain in full, completed from reference TRBV29-1 and TRBJ2-5, reads SAVISQKPSRDICQRGTSLTIQCQVDSQVTMMFWYRQQPGQSLTLIATANQGSEATYESGFVIDKFPISRPNLTFSTLTVSNMSPEDSSIYLCSGRTSGVETQYFGPGTRLLVL.

The rearrangement joins TRBV5-4 to TRBJ2-3; D is unresolved. The CDR3 runs 15 residues. Germline loops: CDR1 SGHNT, CDR2 YYREEE (reference sequence). The V and J ends lost 4 bases and 0 bases respectively, with 12 bases between them. The CDR3 region has the DNA TGTGCCAGCAGCACCGACACGACTAGCACAGATACGCAGTATTTT. It codes for CASSTDTTSTDTQYF.

The rearrangement joins TRBV18 to TRBJ2-5, with D tentatively TRBD1 or TRBD2 (6 bases each). The V gene's germline CDR1 is KGHSH and CDR2 LQKENI. The CDR3 loop spans 14 amino acids. V lost 2 bases to trimming and J lost 5 bases, with 12 bases between them. This CDR3 is CASSPRGDGETQYF. Written as DNA, the CDR3 is TGTGCCAGCTCACCAAGGGGGGACGGGGAGACCCAGTACTTC.

The chain uses TRBV6-6 and TRBJ2-7; 8 bases are shared with TRBD1. Germline V CDR1 and CDR2: MNHNY, SVGAGI (reference sequence). CDR3 length equals 13 residues. V gave up 7 bases and J gave up 7 bases; unmatched junction bases: 9. CDR3 coding DNA: TGTGCCAGCACGCGGACAGGGAGGCAAGAGCAGTACTTC. It codes for CASTRTGRQEQYF.

This clone was observed a few times. This chain uses TRBV2 with TRBJ2-2; 12 bases line up with TRBD1. The CDR3 covers 14 residues. J was trimmed by 9 bases and V by 6 bases; bases with no gene match: 5. Per the germline V gene, CDR1 is SNHLY and CDR2 is FYNNEI. The CDR3 spells CASRAGTGGRELFF. The CDR3 DNA is TGTGCCAGCAGGGCCGGGACAGGGGGCCGGGAGCTGTTTTTT. Using reference TRBV2 and TRBJ2-2 for the parts outside the CDR3, the full variable domain is EPEVTQTPSHQVTQMGQEVILRCVPISNHLYFYWYRQILGQKVEFLVSFYNNEISEKSEIFDDQFSVERPDGSNFTLKIRSTKLEDSAMYFCASRAGTGGRELFFGEGSRLTVL.

V is TRBV13 and J is TRBJ2-7, with TRBD1 matching over 7 bases. V lost 4 bases and J lost 4; bases outside the gene matches: 4. CDR1 and CDR2 from the germline V gene are PRHDT and FYEKMQ (reference sequence). The CDR3 has 13 residues. CDR3 residues: CASSYDREYEQYF. As DNA, the CDR3 is TGTGCCAGCAGCTACGACAGGGAATACGAGCAGTACTTC.